The 22 T cell receptor beta chains below come from one sample, sequenced in a study of blood T cell repertoires in COVID-19. Profiled with immunoSEQ multiplex PCR; TCRdb holds only in-frame clones, not every one. The sample consists of about 440,000 clones, roughly 90% of them appearing once. The sample comprised peripheral blood. The receptors come from a young woman with acute or convalescent COVID-19.

The rearrangement links TRBV9 to TRBJ1-5; perhaps TRBD1 as D (6 bases). Looked up from germline, CDR1 is SGDLS and CDR2 is YYNGEE. V gave up 0 bases and J gave up 9 bases, with 10 bases separating them. CDR3 length equals 13 residues. CDR3 bases: TGTGCCAGCAGCGTAGCGGGGGGCAGGCCCCAGCATTTT. Protein: CASSVAGGRPQHF.

In its sample, this clone was seen once. The chain joins TRBV5-1 to TRBJ2-1, with 7 bases identical to TRBD1. The germline V gene has CDR1 SGHRS and CDR2 YFSETQ. The CDR3 extends over 18 amino acids. Trimming cost V 2 bases and J 6 bases; bases outside gene matches: 17. The CDR3 loop is CASSFLGPGDSIRNEQFF. CDR3 nucleotides: TGCGCCAGCAGCTTTTTAGGACCCGGGGACAGTATTCGCAATGAGCAGTTCTTC.

V gene TRBV5-1 combines with J gene TRBJ2-1; tentatively, D is TRBD1 (6 bases). Trimming pared 0 bases from V and 4 bases from J, leaving 11 bases between. This CDR3 contains 15 residues. Germline V gene lookup returns CDR1 SGHRS and CDR2 YFSETQ. The CDR3 DNA is TGCGCCAGCAGCTTGGGCCTAACAGGGTACAATGAGCAGTTCTTC. Translation gives CASSLGLTGYNEQFF. Together with reference TRBV5-1 and TRBJ2-1, the CDR3 gives the full variable domain: KAGVTQTPRYLIKTRGQQVTLSCSPISGHRSVSWYQQTPGQGLQFLFEYFSETQRNKGNFPGRFSGRQFSNSRSEMNVSTLELGDSALYLCASSLGLTGYNEQFFGPGTRLTVL.

V and J are TRBV2 and TRBJ1-5; TRBD1 agrees at 10 bases. Trimming cost V 6 bases and J 5 bases; bases outside gene matches: 4. The CDR3 runs 14 residues. Germline CDR1 SNHLY, CDR2 FYNNEI. The CDR3 region has the DNA TGTGCCAGCAGGGGACAGGGGAGTCATCAGCCCCAGCATTTT. Translating gives CASRGQGSHQPQHF.

The rearrangement joins TRBV5-4 to TRBJ2-7; TRBD1 aligns across 8 bases. The trim removed 3 bases at V and 4 bases at J, leaving 12 bases unmatched. From germline, CDR1 is SGHNT and CDR2 YYREEE (reference sequence). This CDR3 spans 16 amino acids. In nucleotides, the CDR3 is TGTGCCAGCAGCTCCGGACAGGGCCTGGTGTTGTACGAGCAGTACTTC. As protein: CASSSGQGLVLYEQYF.

This rearrangement joins TRBV9 to TRBJ1-2; 8 bases are shared with TRBD1. J was trimmed by 14 bases and V by 3 bases; bases with no gene match: 15. This CDR3 has 14 residues. Germline assignment: CDR1 SGDLS and CDR2 YYNGEE. The CDR3 loop reads CASSALGQPQGATF. The CDR3 coding sequence is TGTGCCAGCAGCGCCTTGGGACAGCCGCAGGGGGCTACCTTC.

The chain joins TRBV28 to TRBJ2-1; 11 nucleotides line up with TRBD2. The CDR3 covers 16 residues. CDR1 MDHEN and CDR2 SYDVKM come from the germline V gene. Trimming removed 5 bases from V and 7 bases from J; junction bases left unmatched: 10. The chain's CDR3 is CASSAPGTSGLNEQFF. In nucleotides, the CDR3 is TGTGCCAGCAGTGCCCCCGGGACTAGCGGATTAAATGAGCAGTTCTTC.

This clone was counted a single time. The CDR3 region has the DNA TGTGCCAGCAGCCTCCTGGGACTAGCGGGGGGTGAAGAGACCCAGTACTTC. Translated: CASSLLGLAGGEETQYF. The chain is built from TRBV3-1 (or the pseudogene TRBV3-2) and TRBJ2-5; 15 positions agree with TRBD2. CDR1 and CDR2 from the germline V gene are LGHDT and YNNKEL (reference sequence). This CDR3 region has 17 residues. The V segment lost 4 bases and the J segment 3 bases; nucleotides outside the gene matches: 6.

The chain employs TRBV3-1 (or the pseudogene TRBV3-2) and TRBJ2-1; D may be TRBD2 (6 bases). The V and J ends lost 0 bases and 12 bases respectively, with 9 bases between them. CDR3 length: 12 amino acids. The germline V gene encodes CDR1 LGHDT and CDR2 YNNKEL (reference sequence). Written as DNA, the CDR3 is TGTGCCAGCAGCCAAGACACCGGGAGGCAGTTCTTC. It codes for CASSQDTGRQFF.

The chain is built from TRBV15 and TRBJ2-2, with a possible D match to TRBD2 (6 bases). Germline CDR1 and CDR2: LNHNV and YYDKDF (reference sequence). The CDR3 spans 13 residues. V dropped 8 bases and J dropped 3 bases, with 10 bases sitting between them. DNA for the CDR3: TGTGCCACCGGGACTCCTCACACCGGGGAGCTGTTTTTT. Protein: CATGTPHTGELFF.

The chain is built from TRBV5-1 and TRBJ1-2; 8 nucleotides agree with TRBD1. With 0 bases clipped from V and 3 bases from J, the junction kept 13 bases outside the gene matches. Germline CDR1 reads SGHRS; CDR2 reads YFSETQ. The CDR3 covers 18 residues. CDR3 sequence reads: CASSLGGQASISYYGYTF. The CDR3 coding sequence is TGCGCCAGCAGCTTGGGGGGACAGGCTAGTATTTCGTACTATGGCTACACCTTC.

The chain combines TRBV6-5 with TRBJ1-5; D is possibly TRBD1 (6 bases). CDR1 is MNHEY, CDR2 SVGAGI, per germline. V lost 7 bases and J lost 6, with 13 bases in between. The CDR3 is 13 residues long. CDR3 protein: CASNLRGGQPQHF. The DNA of the CDR3 is TGTGCCAGCAACCTTCGAGGGGGTCAGCCCCAGCATTTT.

The rearrangement uses TRBV3-1 (or the pseudogene TRBV3-2) and TRBJ2-7, with TRBD1 identical over 7 bases. After removal of 4 bases from V and 3 bases from J, the junction contained 9 bases not matched to a gene. The germline CDR1 and CDR2 sequences are LGHDT and YNNKEL (reference sequence). The CDR3 runs 15 residues. The CDR3 DNA reads as TGTGCCAGCAGCCGAGGGGACAGAGGGTACTACGAGCAGTACTTC. This encodes CASSRGDRGYYEQYF.

V usage is TRBV9 and J usage is TRBJ1-2; D call uncertain. The V and J ends lost 4 bases and 10 bases respectively, with 20 bases between them. The CDR3 is made up of 14 amino acids. Germline CDR1 reads SGDLS; CDR2 reads YYNGEE. The CDR3 is CASSPHLGSAPYTF. Here the CDR3 DNA reads TGTGCCAGCAGCCCCCATCTCGGTTCTGCACCCTACACCTTC.

The gene calls are TRBV4-1 and TRBJ2-7, with TRBD1 identical over 10 bases. Germline V gene data show CDR1 as MGHRA and CDR2 as YSYEKL. This CDR3 region has 16 residues. J lost 2 bases, V lost 4 bases, and 8 bases had no gene match. For the CDR3, the DNA is TGCGCCAGCAGCCGAGACGCCGGGACAGGGGCCTACGAGCAGTACTTC. Protein product: CASSRDAGTGAYEQYF.

In this sample, this clone turned up once. The chain uses TRBV28 and TRBJ1-1; TRBD1 matches 10 bases. From germline, CDR1 is MDHEN and CDR2 SYDVKM. Unmatched junction bases numbered 5, after V lost 3 bases and J lost 4 bases. The CDR3 extends over 15 amino acids. In DNA form, the CDR3 reads TGTGCCAGCAGTTTTATCCGGGACAGGGGCACTGAAGCTTTCTTT. This sequence encodes CASSFIRDRGTEAFF.

Here the CDR3 DNA reads TGTGCCAGCAGCAAAGCGTCAGGAGCAGACTATAGCAATCAGCCCCAGCATTTT. Translation gives CASSKASGADYSNQPQHF. The genes are TRBV21-1 and TRBJ1-5. TRBV21-1 is tagged as a pseudogene. This CDR3 is built from 18 residues.

The chain employs TRBV28 and TRBJ1-4; D is ambiguous. The CDR3 has 17 residues. Germline V lookup: CDR1 MDHEN, CDR2 SYDVKM. Trimming took 5 bases from V and 8 from J, leaving 24 bases between them. Written as DNA, the CDR3 is TGTGCCAGCAGTCAACACTACGGACCTCGGGATAGGGAAAAACTGTTTTTT. Encoded protein: CASSQHYGPRDREKLFF.

The rearrangement uses TRBV27 and TRBJ1-2, with 11 bases identical to TRBD1. J lost 6 bases, V lost 8 bases, and 5 bases had no gene match. This CDR3 is 13 amino acids long. CDR1 MNHEY and CDR2 SMNVEV come from the germline V gene (reference sequence). In DNA, the CDR3 is TGTGCCAGCCGGACAGGGGGCCTGGATGGCTACACCTTC. The encoded protein is CASRTGGLDGYTF.

V is TRBV4-2 and J is TRBJ1-4; D is undetermined. Germline lookup yields CDR1 LGHNA and CDR2 YNFKEQ. The V end lost 6 bases, the J end lost 5 bases, and 16 bases lay between the germline ends. The CDR3 contains 15 residues. The CDR3, as DNA: TGTGCCAGCAGACCGACTTACACTTCAAATGAAAAACTGTTTTTT. This sequence encodes CASRPTYTSNEKLFF.

V and J are TRBV5-1 and TRBJ1-1; TRBD1 might be the D (5 bases). Germline V gene sequence: CDR1 SGHRS, CDR2 YFSETQ. V lost 3 bases, J lost 1 base, and 10 bases lay in between. CDR3 length equals 14 residues. The CDR3 DNA follows: TGCGCCAGCAGCTCCCGGACAACGAACACTGAAGCTTTCTTT. This codes for CASSSRTTNTEAFF.

The chain links TRBV19 to TRBJ1-5; D uncertain. This CDR3 spans 13 amino acids. CDR1 is LNHDA, CDR2 SQIVND, per germline (reference sequence). V lost 4 bases and J lost 3, with 7 bases in between. The chain's CDR3 is CASSNSHNQPQHF. The CDR3 nucleotides are TGTGCCAGTAGTAACAGTCACAATCAGCCCCAGCATTTT.